The entry that follows covers one T cell receptor (beta chain) sequence. The data are from a study of blood T cell repertoires in COVID-19. Study context: From the United States, Italy and Spain came samples of acute and convalescent COVID-19. PBMCs, B-cell-depleted T cells, or T cells were the source of the cDNA or gDNA that made up the material.

In the original analysis: By means of reference gene primer amplification, nucleated cell counts were estimated. Profiling relied on immunoSEQ multiplex PCR, and the TCRdb table lists in-frame clones only, not all of them. V, J and clone size were drawn from that table, and D and trimming were deduced from the DNA. The sample includes 50,000 or so clones, around 80% of them seen just once. The CDR3 contains 14 residues. V lost 5 bases to trimming and J lost 1 base; unmatched junction nucleotides: 3. Germline loops: CDR1 KGHSH, CDR2 LQKENI. The specimen was peripheral blood. The chain links TRBV18 to TRBJ1-1; 8 bases fit TRBD1. The TCR was taken from a man aged 70 or older with acute or convalescent COVID-19. In DNA, the CDR3 is TGTGCCAGCTCAACCGGGACAGGGAACACTGAAGCTTTCTTT. Translated: CASSTGTGNTEAFF. The full variable domain, completed using reference TRBV18 and TRBJ1-1, is NAGVMQNPRHLVRRRGQEARLRCSPMKGHSHVYWYRQLPEEGLKFMVYLQKENIIDESGMPKERFSAEFPKEGPSILRIQQVVRGDSAAYFCASSTGTGNTEAFFGQGTRLTVV.